This TCR beta chain was sequenced during a study of CD8 T cells in Susac syndrome. V was pared by 3 bases and J by 0 bases, with 10 bases between. The CDR3 spans 15 residues. Looked up from germline, CDR1 is SGHDT and CDR2 is YYEEEE. Roughly 0.45 to 1 ug RNA was reverse transcribed with random hexamers. TCRdb reprocessed the immunoSEQ multiplex PCR reads via MiXCR and lists one record per CDR3 protein. The sample yields some 170,000 distinct CDR3 sequences, 94% seen once. Sequenced: CD4+ T cells from PBMCs. This clonotype was sampled from a human donor with multiple sclerosis. The gene calls are TRBV5-6 and TRBJ1-5, with D unclear. The CDR3 spells CASSSLDGSNQPQHF. The CDR3 DNA follows: TGTGCCAGCAGCTCGTTGGACGGTAGCAATCAGCCCCAGCATTTT.